The clone carrying this T cell receptor beta chain was recorded only once. Its antigen is unknown. The PCR used 60 Vbeta and 13 Jbeta primers. Clones were sequenced by immunoSEQ multiplex PCR, and TCRdb holds only the in-frame ones, with some missing. The table lists about 150,000 clones, 70% to 80% of them singletons. This CDR3 region has 16 residues. Germline assignment: CDR1 SGHTS and CDR2 YDEGEE. After removal of 5 bases from V and 4 bases from J, the junction contained 9 bases not matched to a gene. The sample is drawn from a study of cytomegalovirus exposure and HLA in healthy donors. The study's findings and limits: Accurate prediction of HLA-A and HLA-B alleles (for most subjects) was reportedly achieved from TCR beta sequences.

The chain carries TRBV5-8 and TRBJ1-3, with TRBD1 matching over 10 bases. This sequence originates from a young man in good health and CMV-seropositive. The specimen sequenced was PBMCs. The DNA of the CDR3 is TGTGCCAGCAGTTTATCCGGGACAGGGGTAGGAAACACCATATATTTT. It yields the protein CASSLSGTGVGNTIYF.